The present T cell receptor beta chain was sequenced within a study of breast tumors, draining lymph nodes, adjacent tissues. The study's findings and limits: Luminal-like breast cancer showed significantly higher tumor–nontumor repertoire similarity than basal-like.

One entry per CDR3 protein results from TCRdb running MiXCR on the multiplex PCR reads. The repertoire holds about 140,000 distinct CDR3 sequences, with 32% as singletons. Samples came from axillary lymph nodes draining the breast cancer. This clonotype was seen a handful of times. Its antigen is not identified. The sequenced sample consisted of axillary lymph node tissue. The origin of this receptor is a female donor with breast cancer. Some clones in this sample may be carry-over from other donors' samples.

The CDR3 spells CASSSQVNTEAFF. The CDR3 DNA reads TGCGCCAGCAGCTCTCAGGTGAACACTGAAGCTTTCTTT. The chain combines TRBV4-1 with TRBJ1-1; unclear D gene. The germline V and J ends were trimmed by 5 bases and 0 bases, with 7 bases remaining between them. Germline V CDR1 and CDR2: MGHRA, YSYEKL. This CDR3 region has 13 residues.